The sequence of this T cell receptor (beta chain) was determined in a study of T-cell memory formation after mild COVID-19. The CDR3 is 13 amino acids. The V segment lost 5 bases and the J segment 8 bases; nucleotides outside the gene matches: 6. CDR1 and CDR2 (germline): MDHEN, SYDVKM. Employing constant-segment primers, 5'RACE generated TCR alpha and TCR beta cDNA libraries bearing sample barcodes and UMIs. In TCRdb, the 5' RACE reads were re-called with MiXCR into one record per CDR3 protein. In the table there are about 410,000 distinct CDR3 sequences, more than 15% of which are singletons. What was sequenced was PBMCs or a T cell subset sorted from them (not recorded which). The source is a man between 18 and 35 years old who had mild COVID-19 (a few samples of this study predate the infection). Cell type and time point are not known. The chain employs TRBV28 and TRBJ1-2; 9 nucleotides line up with TRBD1. The CDR3 DNA reads TGTGCCAGCAGTCAACAGGGGGCGGAGGGCTACACCTTC. Its protein product is CASSQQGAEGYTF.